The next 2 T cell receptor beta chains were all read from a single sample in a study of beta chain features in type 1 diabetes. As every portion of the isolated RNA was reverse transcribed, the sequencing read expressed TCRB transcripts. Profiling relied on immunoSEQ multiplex PCR, and the TCRdb table lists in-frame clones only, not all of them. The table has about 360,000 clones, 10% to 15% seen once. Material for sequencing was naive CD4+ T cells from blood. These receptors came from a man between 18 and 29 years old in good health.

This clone was counted between two and nine times. The genes are TRBV6-5 and TRBJ2-2, with a tentative D call TRBD2 (6 bases). The germline V gene encodes CDR1 MNHEY and CDR2 SVGAGI. This CDR3 contains 15 residues. The V end lost 5 bases, the J end lost 5 bases, and 15 bases lay between the germline ends. In DNA form, the CDR3 reads TGTGCCAGCAGTGGGAGGCCCTCGGGAACCGGGGAGCTGTTTTTT. It encodes CASSGRPSGTGELFF.

This rearrangement joins TRBV7-2 to TRBJ2-3; TRBD2 is a possible D gene (5 bases). Per the germline V gene, CDR1 is SGHTA and CDR2 is FQGNSA. This CDR3 comprises 16 residues. The V end lost 2 bases, the J end lost 2 bases, and 14 bases lay between the germline ends. The CDR3 is CASSLPRGRATDTQYF. The CDR3 bases are TGTGCCAGCAGCTTACCCCGGGGAAGAGCCACAGATACGCAGTATTTT. Full variable domain (remainder filled in from reference TRBV7-2 and TRBJ2-3): GAGVSQSPSNKVTEKGKDVELRCDPISGHTALYWYRQSLGQGLEFLIYFQGNSAPDKSGLPSDRFSAERTGGSVSTLTIQRTQQEDSAVYLCASSLPRGRATDTQYFGPGTRLTVL.